One sample yielded the 28 T cell receptor beta chains listed below, sequenced in a study of metastatic and nonmetastatic thyroid tumors. TCRdb called clones again from the PCR reads with MiXCR. Of 25,000 or so clones in the sample, around 17% were seen once. Treatment of any kind had been given to no patient before thyroid surgery. Sequenced sample: blood. These receptors came from a male donor with papillary thyroid cancer or a benign thyroid nodule (not recorded which). Some clones in this sample may be carry-over from other donors' samples.

Many counts were recorded for this clone. The rearrangement links TRBV9 to TRBJ1-6, with 7 bases lining up with TRBD1. The CDR3 is made up of 14 amino acids. Germline V gives CDR1 SGDLS, CDR2 YYNGEE. V lost 0 bases, J lost 9 bases, and 3 bases stayed unmatched. The CDR3 sequence: CASSVGDSLSPLHF. CDR3 sequence (DNA): TGTGCCAGCAGCGTAGGGGACAGCCTTTCACCCCTCCACTTT.

CDR3 DNA sequence: TGTGCCAGCAGCTCGGTCCCGCGTTGCCAAGAGACCCAGTACTTC. The encoded protein is CASSSVPRCQETQYF. The rearrangement links TRBV5-6 to TRBJ2-5; unclear D gene. The CDR3 length is 15 residues. V dropped 3 bases and J dropped 1 base, with 13 bases sitting between them. Germline assignment: CDR1 SGHDT and CDR2 YYEEEE.

This clone was seen a few times. A junction boundary mismatches the germline segment, possibly from a read error. The chain is built from TRBV27 and TRBJ2-3; maybe TRBD2 (5 bases). The CDR3 is made up of 15 amino acids. CDR1 and CDR2 from the germline V gene are MNHEY and SMNVEV (reference sequence). CDR3 loop: CASMGIGSSTDTQYF. The CDR3 DNA sequence: TGTGCCAGCATGGGGATCGGATCTAGCACAGATACGCAGTATTTC.

The chain couples TRBV6-2 or TRBV6-3 to TRBJ2-7, with TRBD2 matching 11 bases. CDR1 and CDR2 from the germline V gene are MNHEY and SVGEGT. V gave up 5 bases and J gave up 1 base; unmatched junction bases: 7. The CDR3 consists of 16 residues. The CDR3 nucleotides read TGTGCCAGCAGTCTCGGGACTAGCGGCCTGTCCTACGAGCAGTACTTC. The encoded protein is CASSLGTSGLSYEQYF.

This clone was found many times. The chain links TRBV4-1 to TRBJ2-7, with 8 bases lining up with TRBD1. Germline loops: CDR1 MGHRA, CDR2 YSYEKL. J was trimmed by 3 bases and V by 1 base; bases with no gene match: 2. This CDR3 spans 14 amino acids. DNA for the CDR3: TGCGCCAGCAGCCAAGGACAGGGGCTCTACGAGCAGTACTTC. Amino acids: CASSQGQGLYEQYF.

This clone was found many times. The V call is TRBV12-3 or TRBV12-4, the J call TRBJ2-1; 10 bases agree with TRBD2. The CDR3 covers 15 residues. Trimming cost V 5 bases and J 1 base; bases outside gene matches: 2. This CDR3 is CASSLSGGSYNEQFF. DNA for the CDR3: TGTGCCAGCAGTCTTAGCGGGGGGTCCTACAATGAGCAGTTCTTC.

This clone has at least ten counts. This chain joins TRBV11-2 and TRBJ2-1; the D is unclear. This CDR3 contains 15 residues. Germline V gene sequence: CDR1 SGHAT, CDR2 FQNNGV. V was shortened by 1 base and J by 2 bases, with 9 bases between the two germline ends. This chain's CDR3 is CASSLVLPAYNEQFF. DNA of the CDR3: TGTGCCAGCAGCTTAGTTCTACCAGCCTACAATGAGCAGTTCTTC.

The sample holds a few counts of this clone. The sample carries other DNA sequences with the same CDR3. This chain connects TRBV24-1 to TRBJ2-3; D remains unclear. Between the trimmed V and J ends, which lost 8 bases and 7 bases, there was a span of 0 bases. This CDR3 has 8 residues. Germline assignment: CDR1 KGHDR and CDR2 SFDVKD. The CDR3 protein is CATNTQYF. For the CDR3, the DNA is TGTGCCACCAATACGCAGTATTTT.

This clone is termed medium-sized. The chain recombines TRBV6-2 or TRBV6-3 with TRBJ1-1, with a weak D call TRBD1 (5 bases). The CDR3 runs to 13 residues. V was trimmed by 8 bases and J by 4 bases, leaving 14 bases between them. The germline gives CDR1 MNHEY, CDR2 SVGEGT. The CDR3 reads CASSGGDLTEAFF. The CDR3 nucleotides are TGTGCCAGCTCCGGAGGGGATCTCACTGAAGCTTTCTTT.

This clone has a count of ten or more. The rearrangement joins TRBV27 to TRBJ1-1; D is undetermined. V lost 2 bases and J 4 bases, leaving 11 bases between the germline ends. Germline assignment: CDR1 MNHEY and CDR2 SMNVEV (reference sequence). This CDR3 comprises 14 residues. The CDR3 region is CASSLQKVGTEAFF. In DNA, the CDR3 is TGTGCCAGCAGTTTACAGAAGGTAGGCACTGAAGCTTTCTTT.

By share of the sample, this clone is medium-sized. This rearrangement joins TRBV3-1 to TRBJ2-7; D unclear. V was cut by 6 bases and J by 7 bases, with 13 bases left in between. This CDR3 is 12 amino acids long. Per the germline V gene, CDR1 is LGHDT and CDR2 is YNNKEL (reference sequence). The CDR3 nucleotides are TGTGCCAGCAGTCTCGACCCCTCTGAGCAGTACTTC. Amino acids: CASSLDPSEQYF.

This clone was detected only a few times. The gene calls are TRBV6-6 and TRBJ1-1; 9 bases align to TRBD1. Germline V gives CDR1 MNHNY, CDR2 SVGAGI (reference sequence). Trimming removed 2 bases from V and 6 bases from J; junction bases left unmatched: 4. The CDR3 contains 14 residues. CDR3 residues: CASSYDRGGAEAFF. The CDR3 bases are TGTGCCAGCAGTTACGACAGGGGGGGTGCTGAAGCTTTCTTT.

This clone has at least ten counts. For the CDR3, the DNA is TGTGCCAGCAGTGGGACAGGGGCCTACGAGCAGTACTTC. Translated: CASSGTGAYEQYF. This chain links TRBV2 with TRBJ2-7; 9 bases align to TRBD1. This CDR3 contains 13 residues. Per germline, CDR1 SNHLY and CDR2 FYNNEI. V shed 4 bases and J 2 bases; nucleotides not matched to a gene: 0.

This clone was found many times. The chain links TRBV4-1 to TRBJ2-1, with 10 positions matching TRBD2. Germline CDR1 reads MGHRA; CDR2 reads YSYEKL. This CDR3 contains 15 residues. The ends lost 4 bases at V and 6 bases at J; junction bases unmatched: 6. As DNA, the CDR3 is TGCGCCAGCAGCCGTCTAGCGGGAGTCCCCAATGAGCAGTTCTTC. This sequence encodes CASSRLAGVPNEQFF.

V gene TRBV20-1 combines with J gene TRBJ2-7, with TRBD2 as a possible D gene (6 bases). The CDR3 length is 15 residues. The V gene lost 2 bases and the J gene lost 2 bases, with 16 bases spanning the gap. Germline assignment: CDR1 DFQATT and CDR2 SNEGSKA (reference sequence). CDR3 DNA: TGCAGTGCTAGATCTCCGGAGGGCCAGGCCTACGAGCAGTACTTC. Protein sequence: CSARSPEGQAYEQYF.

This clone was recorded at least ten times. V gene TRBV20-1 combines with J gene TRBJ2-1; a possible D gene is TRBD1 (6 bases). The length of the CDR3 is 12 residues. The germline gives CDR1 DFQATT, CDR2 SNEGSKA (reference sequence). The germline V and J ends were trimmed by 6 bases and 12 bases, with 18 bases remaining between them. CDR3 nucleotide sequence: TGCAGTGCGGAATCCGCAGGGGCCACGCAGTTCTTC. Translated: CSAESAGATQFF.

This clone rates as medium-sized (0.01 to 0.1%). This chain connects TRBV11-2 to TRBJ2-2, with D unclear. Between the trimmed V and J ends, which lost 5 bases and 0 bases, there was a span of 13 bases. The CDR3 covers 16 residues. The germline V gene encodes CDR1 SGHAT and CDR2 FQNNGV. This CDR3 is CASSPTSTSNTGELFF. DNA of the CDR3: TGTGCCAGCAGCCCCACCTCAACCTCGAACACCGGGGAGCTGTTTTTT.

This clone is deemed medium-sized. For the CDR3, the DNA is TGTGCCAGCAGGGATTCTGGACACGACTATGGCTACACCTTC. Protein sequence: CASRDSGHDYGYTF. The chain carries TRBV6-2 or TRBV6-3 and TRBJ1-2; weak D call: TRBD1 (5 bases). The V gene lost 6 bases and the J gene lost 3 bases, with 14 bases spanning the gap. The CDR3 spans 14 residues. Per germline, CDR1 MNHEY and CDR2 SVGEGT.

This clone was recorded many times. The CDR3 nucleotides are TGTGCCAGCAGCGTAGTGGGGAGCACTGAAGCTTTCTTT. Its protein is CASSVVGSTEAFF. This chain joins TRBV9 and TRBJ1-1; no clear D. CDR1 and CDR2 from the germline V gene are SGDLS and YYNGEE. This CDR3 has 13 amino acids. Trimming cost V 0 bases and J 4 bases, with 7 bases left between them.

By share, this clone counts as medium-sized. This chain links TRBV7-2 with TRBJ2-2; 7 nucleotides line up with TRBD2. Per germline, CDR1 SGHTA and CDR2 FQGNSA. V was pared by 2 bases and J by 5 bases, with 11 bases of the junction left unmatched. The CDR3 runs to 17 residues. The CDR3 DNA is TGTGCCAGCAGCTTATACGGGCCTAGCGGAGGGACCGGGGAGCTGTTTTTT. It encodes CASSLYGPSGGTGELFF.

This clone is termed medium-sized. The chain employs TRBV6-1 and TRBJ1-2; 9 bases agree with TRBD1. The V and J ends lost 6 bases and 8 bases, in that order; junction bases with no gene match: 7. This CDR3 spans 13 amino acids. The germline V gene has CDR1 MNHNS and CDR2 SASEGT. This CDR3 is CASRRDRGYGYTF. The CDR3 DNA reads TGTGCCAGCAGGAGAGACAGGGGGTACGGCTACACCTTC.

This clone was counted many times. The genes are TRBV29-1 and TRBJ2-2; possible D gene TRBD2, 6 bases. CDR3 length: 16 amino acids. Between the trimmed V and J ends, which lost 0 bases and 4 bases, there was a span of 15 bases. From germline, CDR1 is SQVTM and CDR2 ANQGSEA. CDR3 bases: TGCAGCGTTGAAGATCAGGAGGGGAAAGGCACCGGGGAGCTGTTTTTT. It yields the protein CSVEDQEGKGTGELFF.

This clone was detected many times. The chain couples TRBV15 to TRBJ2-1; TRBD1 matches at 12 bases. CDR1 is LNHNV, CDR2 YYDKDF, per germline (reference sequence). The CDR3 totals 18 residues. V lost 0 bases to trimming and J lost 7 bases; unmatched junction nucleotides: 10. The CDR3 loop is CATSRDKLWDRGRNEQFF. The CDR3 DNA reads TGTGCCACCAGCAGAGATAAGTTATGGGACAGGGGGCGGAATGAGCAGTTCTTC.

This clone has only a few counts. This chain joins TRBV6-5 and TRBJ2-1, with 9 bases that match TRBD2. With 0 bases clipped from V and 6 bases from J, the junction kept 9 bases outside the gene matches. CDR1 MNHEY and CDR2 SVGAGI come from the germline V gene. The CDR3 length is 17 residues. The CDR3 nucleotides are TGTGCCAGCAGTTACTCGAATCTAGCGGGGTCGATCAATGAGCAGTTCTTC. It encodes CASSYSNLAGSINEQFF.

By sample fraction, this clone is medium-sized. The chain joins TRBV28 to TRBJ1-1; D remains ambiguous. Per germline, CDR1 MDHEN and CDR2 SYDVKM. This CDR3 spans 12 amino acids. V was trimmed by 9 bases and J by 1 base, leaving 9 bases between them. The CDR3 DNA follows: TGTGCCAGTACCAACCCGAACACTGAAGCTTTCTTT. Encoded protein: CASTNPNTEAFF.

This chain's CDR3 is CASSQIQTFLGYTF. CDR3 sequence (DNA): TGCGCCAGCAGCCAAATTCAGACCTTCCTTGGCTACACCTTC. The chain uses TRBV4-1 and TRBJ1-2; no firm D call. Germline-derived CDR1 and CDR2 are MGHRA and YSYEKL. The CDR3 extends over 14 amino acids. Trimming took off 2 bases at V and 7 bases at J, with 14 bases between the two ends.

This clone was picked up many times. This chain joins TRBV5-1 and TRBJ1-2, with D unclear. Germline CDR1 reads SGHRS; CDR2 reads YFSETQ. The V end was cut by 2 bases, the J end by 5 bases, with 19 bases between. The CDR3 runs to 16 residues. The CDR3, as DNA: TGCGCCAGCAGCTTTTCCGACGGGATCTATCTATATGGCTACACCTTC. Residues: CASSFSDGIYLYGYTF. The full variable domain, completed using reference TRBV5-1 and TRBJ1-2, is KAGVTQTPRYLIKTRGQQVTLSCSPISGHRSVSWYQQTPGQGLQFLFEYFSETQRNKGNFPGRFSGRQFSNSRSEMNVSTLELGDSALYLCASSFSDGIYLYGYTFGSGTRLTVV.

This clone was seen ten or more times. The chain carries TRBV30 and TRBJ2-3; TRBD1 matches 7 bases. After removal of 3 bases from V and 1 base from J, the junction contained 1 base not matched to a gene. The CDR3 covers 13 residues. Germline CDR1 reads GTSNPN; CDR2 reads SVGIG (reference sequence). The CDR3 DNA reads TGTGCCTGGAGAGGGACAGGCACAGATACGCAGTATTTT. It specifies CAWRGTGTDTQYF. The variable domain in full, with the rest retrieved from reference TRBV30 and TRBJ2-3, is SQTIHQWPATLVQPVGSPLSLECTVEGTSNPNLYWYRQAAGRGLQLLFYSVGIGQISSEVPQNLSASRPQDRQFILSSKKLLLSDSGFYLCAWRGTGTDTQYFGPGTRLTVL.